This T cell receptor (beta chain) was retrieved from a study of Ad26.COV2.S vaccination and SARS-CoV-2 variants. Overall study: The Ad26.COV2.S arm of the COV1001 trial was where the donor was placed. Dosing was one shot or two shots 56 days apart. Whole-study findings and limits: Total T cell responses were possibly underestimated by TCR breadth and depth analyses.

The data were produced by immunoSEQ multiplex PCR, yet TCRdb's version contains in-frame clones alone and is incomplete. The profile covers 440,000 or so clones, with roughly 91% appearing a single time and around 4.2% taken by the ten largest. Treatment here: 15 to 20 received Ad26.COV2.S at low or high dose, single or two shots; roughly five received placebo; per-sample allocation not given. Vaccine and placebo recipients were sampled on day 63 after the first injection. Cohort 1b enrolled adults aged 18-55 years in Boston. This clone was detected only once. Its antigen is not identified. The ends were cut back, 7 bases at V and 0 bases at J, with 12 bases in the middle. The CDR3 totals 14 residues. Germline loops: CDR1 LGHDT, CDR2 YNNKEL (reference sequence).

The chain links TRBV3-1 (or the pseudogene TRBV3-2) to TRBJ2-5, with a weak D call TRBD1 (6 bases). The TCR originated in a person between 18 and 60 years old who received the Ad26.COV2.S COVID-19 vaccine or a placebo. The sequencing here drew on peripheral blood, taken in a trial of Ad26.COV2.S vaccine versus placebo. The CDR3 DNA follows: TGTGCCAGCAAACGGACAGTCTACCAAGAGACCCAGTACTTC. It translates to CASKRTVYQETQYF.